This TCR beta chain was profiled in a study of spatial heterogeneity in lung cancer. Study as a whole: Among detected sequences, beta-chain ones consistently exceeded alpha-chain ones in number.

Documented time point: sample taken at primary tumor resection. No cells were sorted before sequencing. The whole RNA sequenced was extracted from tumor, nontumor lung or frozen PBMC. Samples were obtained from 65 to 80 donors, all untreated early-stage non-small cell lung cancer patients. Unique molecular identifiers tagged every individual TCR cDNA molecule. Using its own MiXCR run on the 5' RACE reads, TCRdb lists one record per CDR3 protein. The table records about 10,000 distinct CDR3 sequences, about 5% of them present only once. Many counts were recorded for this clonotype. The antigen is unknown. V lost 6 bases and J 7 bases, leaving 16 bases between the germline ends. Germline CDR1 DFQATT, CDR2 SNEGSKA (reference sequence). The CDR3 has 13 amino acids. Study-wide findings and caveats: Resection saw ubiquitous expanded tumor TCRs appear in blood more than follow-up did.

The chain combines TRBV20-1 with TRBJ1-5; tentatively, D is TRBD1 (6 bases). The TCR was taken from a male donor with early-stage non-small cell lung cancer. Sample: PBMCs, taken at surgery. CDR3 in amino acids: CSASTGFGQPQHF. In DNA, the CDR3 is TGCAGTGCGAGCACAGGGTTTGGGCAGCCCCAGCATTTT.